This T cell receptor (beta chain) was recorded in a study of cytomegalovirus exposure and HLA in healthy donors. The PCR ran on 60 Vbeta and 13 Jbeta primers. Profiling relied on immunoSEQ multiplex PCR, and the TCRdb table lists in-frame clones only, not all of them. The sample includes some 200,000 clones, approximately 80% of them seen just once. CDR1 and CDR2 (germline): LNHDA, SQIVND (reference sequence). Trimming left V 5 bases short and J 0 bases short, with 2 bases between. This CDR3 contains 11 residues. Study conclusions and caveats: Reports state that TCR beta sequences accurately predicted most subjects' HLA-A and HLA-B alleles. Most TCR sequences showed up rarely, but some public TCRs showed up in many donors. DRB1 had the most TCR associations and HLA-C the fewest, a later analysis found, with rates varying by HLA locus.

Comment on this clone: Its antigen is unknown.

The chain joins TRBV19 to TRBJ2-7, with unresolved D. Sample: PBMCs. This sequence originates from a woman between 40 and 55 years old in good health and CMV-seronegative. CDR3 coding DNA: TGTGCCAGTAGTCACTCCTACGAGCAGTACTTC. Translation gives CASSHSYEQYF.